This T cell receptor beta chain was identified in a study of blood T cells in healthy people across ages. Study-level results: Among long-lived donors, naive CD4+ cells were more numerous and diversity higher than in aged donors. There was no known CMV status for donors, so expanded clonotype changes were possibly confounded.

Trimming pared 3 bases from V and 1 base from J, leaving 13 bases between. The CDR3 totals 15 residues. Germline values: CDR1 MNHEY, CDR2 SMNVEV (reference sequence). The donors, all healthy, were Caucasians living in Russia, aged 6 to 90. A second PCR, run for about 6 to 11 cycles, used a sample-barcoded 5' primer plus a J-beta primer mix. TCRdb itself ran the 5' RACE reads through MiXCR, one entry per CDR3 protein. The top ten hold around 13% of the sample, which has about a million distinct CDR3 sequences, roughly two fifths seen once. Of note for this clonotype: Antigen: not known.

The J gene is TRBJ2-7, the V gene TRBV27; weak D call: TRBD1 (5 bases). The TCR was taken from a man between 18 and 35 years old in good health. Sequencing was performed on blood. The CDR3 DNA is TGTGCCAGCAGTTTTGGCAGGGTAACATCCTACGAGCAGTACTTC. It codes for CASSFGRVTSYEQYF.